This T cell receptor beta chain was documented in a study of CD8 T cells in Susac syndrome (dated by TCRdb to about 2019). At the level of the whole study: Whether CD8+ T cell activation and differentiation in Susac syndrome was antigen driven was tested using repertoire sequencing. Study-wide conclusions, independent of this receptor: The study acknowledged that relatively few individuals were included in the TCR sequencing and HLA analysis.

To note about this clonotype: Its antigen is currently not known. Base quality data are lacking; no much larger clone is found one base away.

CDR1 and CDR2 are read off the germline V gene as KGHSH and LQKENI. V is pared back by 0 bases and J by 0 bases, with 17 bases lying between the germline termini. The CDR3 goes from the cysteine to the phenylalanine over 18 residues. The entry retains the CDR3 DNA only, 54 bases that are in frame from base 1. High-throughput TCR beta sequencing profiled peripheral blood CD8+ and CD4+ T cells from healthy donors, Susac syndrome patients and multiple sclerosis patients. Multiple sclerosis controls were treatment-naive patients with stable or active relapsing-remitting disease fulfilling revised McDonald criteria. Bulk CD8+ and CD4+ T cells were purified by magnetic negative isolation, while CD8+ TEMRA cells were enriched using FACS. Blood was collected in EDTA tubes and processed within 24 hours, with PBMCs isolated through density gradient centrifugation. PBMCs intended for TCR sequencing were cryopreserved in liquid nitrogen and were subsequently thawed in a 37 degrees C water bath. A purity of at least 90% was achieved for sorted or isolated CD4+, CD8+ and CD8+ TEMRA cells.

RNA was extracted using the RNeasy kit, and about 0.5 to 1 ug of the RNA was reverse transcribed with random hexamers. TCR beta CDR3 regions were amplified with the immunoSEQ multiplex PCR assay covering 54 Vbeta and 13 Jbeta segments. Bias from PCR amplification was corrected by using a synthetic template baseline for primer optimization and for computational correction. The source study handled its data this way. Only productive sequences were kept, with reads annotated to V, D and J genes according to IMGT and analyzed in immunoSEQ Analyzer. To calculate clonality, Shannon entropy was normalized by log2 of the number of productive unique sequences and then subtracted from one. For each patient and control, public and private clones were evaluated within the 100 most prevalent clones. A clone was defined as Susac-specific if it was absent from the healthy and MS cohorts, from about a thousand published viral clones and from other ImmuneACCESS disease sequences. The public reads were reanalyzed by TCRdb: fastp trimming at Q25, MiXCR alignment, in-frame beta chains only. Each CDR3 protein appears once, grouped with its most common genes and DNA. In this record, the V and J calls reflect TCRdb's handling and not the investigators' own analysis. In all, the sample holds just over 300,000 distinct CDR3 sequences, and roughly nine tenths of those were seen once. The top ten hold less than 0.08% of the sample.

Sequencing was done on a sample of CD4+ T cells from PBMCs. The sequence is built from TRBV18 and TRBJ2-5; D gene: possibly TRBD2, on 7 matching bases. The TCR was taken from a human donor with multiple sclerosis. The CDR3 here reads CASSPPVGGPTHQETQYF. The bases read TGTGCCAGCTCACCACCGGTGGGGGGGCCAACTCACCAAGAGACCCAGTACTTC. Supplemented by the reference TRBV18 and TRBJ2-5 proteins around the CDR3, the complete variable domain is NAGVMQNPRHLVRRRGQEARLRCSPMKGHSHVYWYRQLPEEGLKFMVYLQKENIIDESGMPKERFSAEFPKEGPSILRIQQVVRGDSAAYFCASSPPVGGPTHQETQYFGPGTRLLVL.